Below are 30 T cell receptor beta chains sequenced from a single sample in a study of OX40 agonist ivuxolimab in advanced cancers. Only in-frame clones appear in the TCRdb table, and some are missing; sequencing was by immunoSEQ multiplex PCR. The table records over 50,000 clones, roughly 83% of them present only once. The starting material was CD4+ or CD8+ T cells sorted from blood, obtained in a trial of the OX40 agonist ivuxolimab. All receptors derive from an adult with an advanced solid tumor such as melanoma, head and neck, liver or kidney cancer.

V gene TRBV5-1 combines with J gene TRBJ2-3; 9 bases match TRBD2. Germline CDR1 reads SGHRS; CDR2 reads YFSETQ. The CDR3 covers 14 residues. With 4 bases clipped from V and 6 bases from J, the junction kept 6 bases outside the gene matches. CDR3 residues: CASSPGLAPDTQYF. In DNA form, the CDR3 reads TGCGCCAGCAGCCCCGGACTAGCGCCCGATACGCAGTATTTT.

The V call is TRBV6-4, the J call TRBJ2-3; D gene ambiguous. The germline gives CDR1 MRHNA, CDR2 SNTAGT. Trimming took 6 bases from V and 5 from J, leaving 12 bases between them. CDR3 length: 13 amino acids. Here the CDR3 DNA reads TGTGCCAGCAGCGCTGGAGCTAGAGATACGCAGTATTTT. This translates into CASSAGARDTQYF.

CDR3 residues: CARRTCRGETTDTQYF. CDR3 bases: TGTGCCAGACGAACATGCCGGGGGGAGACCACAGATACGCAGTATTTT. The V and J genes are TRBV27 and TRBJ2-3; 7 nucleotides line up with TRBD2. The CDR3 is 16 amino acids. In germline, CDR1 is MNHEY, CDR2 SMNVEV (reference sequence). Germline trimming cut 9 bases from V and 2 bases from J; bases unmatched to any gene: 14.

The chain uses TRBV30 and TRBJ1-1; no clear D. The CDR3 contains 13 residues. V was shortened by 5 bases and J by 5 bases, with 15 bases between the two germline ends. From germline, CDR1 is GTSNPN and CDR2 SVGIG (reference sequence). CDR3 bases: TGTGCCTGGGCTCGGCAGGTTGGGACTGAAGCTTTCTTT. This encodes CAWARQVGTEAFF.

The genes are TRBV10-2 and TRBJ2-7; D not resolved. CDR3 length equals 10 residues. Trimming stripped 9 bases from V and 4 bases from J, with 7 bases between. Germline V CDR1 and CDR2: WSHSY, SAAADI. The CDR3 reads CASSLYEQYF. CDR3 sequence (DNA): TGCGCCAGTTCCTTATACGAGCAGTACTTC.

This chain joins TRBV10-2 and TRBJ1-5; D unclear. The CDR3 has 14 residues. V was clipped by 2 bases and J by 5 bases, with 10 bases between them. In germline, CDR1 is WSHSY, CDR2 SAAADI. The CDR3 protein is CASSEIGGDQPQHF. The CDR3 DNA reads as TGCGCCAGCAGTGAGATCGGCGGAGATCAGCCCCAGCATTTT.

A single count supports this clone. The CDR3 region is CASSFYSPGGTQYF. CDR3 sequence (DNA): TGTGCCAGCAGCTTCTATTCCCCGGGTGGTACGCAGTATTTT. The chain recombines TRBV7-9 with TRBJ2-3; D not certain. The germline V and J ends were trimmed by 3 bases and 8 bases, with 15 bases remaining between them. The germline V gene has CDR1 SEHNR and CDR2 FQNEAQ (reference sequence). The CDR3 covers 14 residues.

The chain recombines TRBV19 with TRBJ1-1, with D possibly being TRBD1 (5 bases). This CDR3 region has 13 residues. Germline V gives CDR1 LNHDA, CDR2 SQIVND (reference sequence). V shed 4 bases and J shed 9 bases, with 15 bases lying between them. The CDR3, as DNA: TGTGCCAGTAGTACTAATGAGGGGACGAAAGCTTTCTTT. Protein: CASSTNEGTKAFF.

V and J are TRBV30 and TRBJ1-5; D remains unclear. The CDR3 runs 13 residues. Per germline, CDR1 GTSNPN and CDR2 SVGIG (reference sequence). Between the trimmed V and J ends, which lost 2 bases and 5 bases, there was a span of 10 bases. Here the CDR3 reads CAWSNSRDQPQHF. The CDR3 DNA follows: TGTGCCTGGAGTAACAGCAGAGATCAGCCCCAGCATTTT.

The chain links TRBV6-1 to TRBJ2-7; 7 bases are shared with TRBD1. The CDR3 sequence is 14 residues long. Germline trimming cut 5 bases from V and 0 bases from J; bases unmatched to any gene: 4. The V gene's germline CDR1 is MNHNS and CDR2 SASEGT. The CDR3 sequence is CASSNRDSSYEQYF. Here the CDR3 DNA reads TGTGCCAGCAGTAACCGGGACAGCTCCTACGAGCAGTACTTC.

This chain connects TRBV6-6 to TRBJ1-2, with a weak D call TRBD1 (6 bases). CDR3 length: 14 residues. The germline V gene encodes CDR1 MNHNY and CDR2 SVGAGI (reference sequence). Trimming cost V 4 bases and J 4 bases, with 13 bases left between them. The CDR3 nucleotides are TGTGCCAGCAGTTTATCAGGGGTGGTCTATGGCTACACCTTC. This translates into CASSLSGVVYGYTF.

The V and J genes are TRBV5-1 and TRBJ2-1; tentatively, D is TRBD1 (5 bases). Per the germline V gene, CDR1 is SGHRS and CDR2 is YFSETQ. This CDR3 has 17 amino acids. Trimming pared 1 base from V and 6 bases from J, leaving 20 bases between. The CDR3 is CASSLTTASKPPNEQFF. CDR3 in DNA: TGCGCCAGCAGCTTGACGACAGCCTCGAAGCCGCCCAATGAGCAGTTCTTC.

The chain carries TRBV9 and TRBJ2-3, with TRBD2 as a possible D gene (5 bases). Trimming removed 0 bases from V and 0 bases from J, with 17 bases in between. Germline lookup yields CDR1 SGDLS and CDR2 YYNGEE. CDR3 size: 18 residues. The CDR3 protein is CASSVAPRAQASTDTQYF. The CDR3 bases are TGTGCCAGCAGCGTAGCTCCGAGGGCTCAGGCTAGCACAGATACGCAGTATTTT. The complete variable domain, with remaining parts taken from reference TRBV9 and TRBJ2-3, reads DSGVTQTPKHLITATGQRVTLRCSPRSGDLSVYWYQQSLDQGLQFLIQYYNGEERAKGNILERFSAQQFPDLHSELNLSSLELGDSALYFCASSVAPRAQASTDTQYFGPGTRLTVL.

This clone occurred a few times. The J gene is TRBJ1-2, the V gene TRBV5-4; D is perhaps TRBD1 (6 bases). The CDR3 runs 15 residues. Germline V gene sequence: CDR1 SGHNT, CDR2 YYREEE (reference sequence). V was cut by 1 base and J by 4 bases, with 14 bases left in between. The CDR3 region has the DNA TGTGCCAGCAGCTTGCGGGGGGCAGATGCCTATGGCTACACCTTC. Encoded protein: CASSLRGADAYGYTF.

This clone appeared a few times. The chain has TRBV9 and TRBJ1-1, with D uncertain. The V end was cut by 0 bases, the J end by 4 bases, with 7 bases between. This CDR3 has 13 residues. CDR1 and CDR2 from the germline V gene are SGDLS and YYNGEE. The CDR3 DNA follows: TGTGCCAGCAGCGTAGGGCGGGTCACTGAAGCTTTCTTT. This translates into CASSVGRVTEAFF. The entire variable domain, with the rest obtained from reference TRBV9 and TRBJ1-1, is as follows: DSGVTQTPKHLITATGQRVTLRCSPRSGDLSVYWYQQSLDQGLQFLIQYYNGEERAKGNILERFSAQQFPDLHSELNLSSLELGDSALYFCASSVGRVTEAFFGQGTRLTVV.

The V and J genes are TRBV19 and TRBJ2-7; the D is unclear. This CDR3 has 15 amino acids. CDR1 and CDR2 from the germline V gene are LNHDA and SQIVND (reference sequence). The V end lost 6 bases, the J end lost 2 bases, and 17 bases lay between the germline ends. The CDR3 DNA reads as TGTGCCAGTAGCAAAAAATACAGACTGACCTACGAGCAGTACTTC. Translating gives CASSKKYRLTYEQYF.

The V call is TRBV5-4, the J call TRBJ2-5; 10 bases line up with TRBD2. The CDR3 is made up of 16 amino acids. Germline CDR1 is SGHNT and CDR2 is YYREEE (reference sequence). V dropped 0 bases and J dropped 5; count of bases not matched to a gene: 7. Here the CDR3 DNA reads TGTGCCAGCAGCTTGGTAGCGGGAGGCCGGGGGGAGACCCAGTACTTC. Residues: CASSLVAGGRGETQYF.

This chain uses TRBV6-6 with TRBJ2-7; 8 bases map to TRBD2. V lost 6 bases, J lost 4 bases, and 5 bases stayed unmatched. The CDR3 has 13 amino acids. From germline, CDR1 is MNHNY and CDR2 SVGAGI (reference sequence). CDR3 amino acids: CASRSGSEYEQYF. In DNA, the CDR3 is TGTGCCAGCAGGAGCGGGAGTGAGTACGAGCAGTACTTC.

The chain uses TRBV18 and TRBJ1-5, with 8 positions matching TRBD1. Trimming removed 4 bases from V and 4 bases from J; junction bases left unmatched: 6. This CDR3 has 15 amino acids. Germline values: CDR1 KGHSH, CDR2 LQKENI. DNA for the CDR3: TGTGCCAGCTCACTGTTAACAGGGGGGAATCAGCCCCAGCATTTT. This sequence encodes CASSLLTGGNQPQHF.

The V and J genes are TRBV2 and TRBJ2-7, with 7 nucleotides matching TRBD2. V was pared by 4 bases and J by 2 bases, with 2 bases of the junction left unmatched. This CDR3 comprises 13 residues. Germline CDR1 is SNHLY and CDR2 is FYNNEI. The CDR3 region has the DNA TGTGCCAGCAGTGGGGACTACGCCTACGAGCAGTACTTC. Translating it yields CASSGDYAYEQYF.

V is TRBV7-9 and J is TRBJ2-6, with D unresolved. The CDR3 is 15 residues long. Looked up from germline, CDR1 is SEHNR and CDR2 is FQNEAQ (reference sequence). The V gene lost 3 bases and the J gene lost 1 base, with 7 bases spanning the gap. The CDR3 is CASSFVGSGANVLTF. The CDR3 bases are TGTGCCAGCAGCTTTGTCGGATCTGGGGCCAACGTCCTGACTTTC.

The genes are TRBV27 and TRBJ2-7; D perhaps matches TRBD1 (6 bases). This CDR3 comprises 15 residues. V gave up 6 bases and J gave up 3 bases, with 18 bases separating them. Germline-derived CDR1 and CDR2 are MNHEY and SMNVEV (reference sequence). The CDR3 is CASRTVAGVSYEQYF. CDR3 nucleotide sequence: TGTGCCAGCAGGACGGTGGCAGGGGTTAGCTACGAGCAGTACTTC.

V usage is TRBV7-9 and J usage is TRBJ1-6; D is perhaps TRBD1 (5 bases). V dropped 5 bases and J dropped 10 bases, with 18 bases sitting between them. CDR1 and CDR2 from the germline V gene are SEHNR and FQNEAQ (reference sequence). This CDR3 contains 15 residues. CDR3 sequence (DNA): TGTGCCAGCAGCCCCCAGGGAGGGGAAGAATCACCCCTCCACTTT. Encoded protein: CASSPQGGEESPLHF.

As to this clone: This could be a read error, since a much larger clone is one nucleotide away. In the same sample, other DNA sequences code for this CDR3. CDR3 sequence (DNA): TGCGCCAGTACCCGCGACTACGAGCAGTACTTC. Translating gives CASTRDYEQYF. The V gene is TRBV5-1, the J gene TRBJ2-7; D is undetermined. This CDR3 is built from 11 residues. The germline V and J ends were trimmed by 8 bases and 3 bases, with 9 bases remaining between them. CDR1 and CDR2 (germline): SGHRS, YFSETQ.

This clone is medium-sized in the sample. The J gene is TRBJ1-2, the V gene TRBV7-2; tentative D call: TRBD1 (6 bases). Germline CDR1 and CDR2: SGHTA and FQGNSA. The CDR3 loop spans 13 amino acids. Trimming took 1 base from V and 3 from J, leaving 6 bases between them. CDR3 sequence reads: CASSLDRDYGYTF. CDR3 nucleotide sequence: TGTGCCAGCAGCTTAGACAGGGACTATGGCTACACCTTC.

The chain is built from TRBV9 and TRBJ1-6, with D maybe TRBD1 (6 bases). From germline, CDR1 is SGDLS and CDR2 YYNGEE. This CDR3 comprises 15 residues. The V gene lost 5 bases and the J gene lost 6 bases, with 15 bases spanning the gap. CDR3: CASRSTGFGNSPLHF. CDR3 coding DNA: TGTGCCAGCAGGTCAACAGGGTTCGGTAATTCACCCCTCCACTTT.

This clone was seen only a few times. This chain connects TRBV5-1 to TRBJ2-7; TRBD1 might be the D (6 bases). Trimming pared 2 bases from V and 2 bases from J, leaving 14 bases between. The CDR3 runs 15 residues. Germline V CDR1 and CDR2: SGHRS, YFSETQ. The CDR3 DNA reads TGCGCCAGCAGCTTAAGCTTCGGACAGACCTACGAGCAGTACTTC. This encodes CASSLSFGQTYEQYF.

V and J are TRBV5-5 and TRBJ2-1; D is possibly TRBD2 (5 bases). This CDR3 contains 16 residues. Germline V CDR1 and CDR2: SGHKS, YYEKEE (reference sequence). V dropped 2 bases and J dropped 2 bases, with 14 bases sitting between them. The CDR3 spells CASSLGGLPTYNEQFF. In DNA, the CDR3 is TGTGCCAGCAGCTTAGGTGGACTCCCGACCTACAATGAGCAGTTCTTC.

As DNA, the CDR3 is TGTGCCAGCAGCTACAGGTTTTACAATGAGCAGTTCTTC. Its protein product is CASSYRFYNEQFF. The rearrangement links TRBV11-1 to TRBJ2-1; tentative D call: TRBD1 (5 bases). Germline values: CDR1 SGHAT, CDR2 FQDESV (reference sequence). The germline V and J ends were trimmed by 4 bases and 4 bases, with 8 bases remaining between them. The CDR3 extends over 13 amino acids.

The CDR3 bases are TGTGCCAGTCGGGGGGGACAGGGTTGGCTAGCGGGAGAGGTTGAGCAGTTCTTC. Translating gives CASRGGQGWLAGEVEQFF. The V and J genes are TRBV27 and TRBJ2-1, with D possibly TRBD2 on 10 matching bases. Trimming cost V 9 bases and J 9 bases, with 33 bases left between them. Germline assignment: CDR1 MNHEY and CDR2 SMNVEV (reference sequence). The CDR3 extends over 18 amino acids.